This T cell receptor (beta chain) was found in a study of blood T cell repertoires in COVID-19. Study summary: Samples representing acute and convalescent COVID-19 were sourced from the United States, Italy and Spain.

The germline gives CDR1 LGHDT, CDR2 YNNKEL (reference sequence). There are 14 residues in the CDR3. V shed 4 bases and J shed 0 bases, with 10 bases lying between them. In the authors' workflow: Researchers report that nucleated cell counts were estimated from reference gene primer amplification. Method: immunoSEQ multiplex PCR; TCRdb's copy keeps in-frame clones and lacks some. V and J calls and clone size are given by that table; D and trimming were obtained from the DNA. Of roughly 260,000 clones in the sample, around 87% are singletons; the top ten hold approximately 2.2%. Sequenced material: peripheral blood. The rearrangement uses TRBV3-1 (or the pseudogene TRBV3-2) and TRBJ2-7; D possibly corresponds to TRBD2 (5 bases). The TCR sequence derives from a woman in her forties or fifties with acute or convalescent COVID-19. This CDR3 is CASSRGYGSYEQYF. CDR3 DNA sequence: TGTGCCAGCAGCCGAGGGTATGGCTCCTACGAGCAGTACTTC.